The 9 T cell receptor beta chains below all came from one sample that was sequenced in a study of control samples from healthy donors and cancer patients. Assay: immunoSEQ multiplex PCR; the TCRdb copy retains only in-frame clones and omits some. The sample records 350,000 to 450,000 clones, roughly 90% being singletons. The sample consisted of PBMCs. The source of these receptors is a man aged 35-49 years with head and neck cancer.

The chain joins TRBV11-2 to TRBJ2-2, with 10 positions matching TRBD1. Germline lookup yields CDR1 SGHAT and CDR2 FQNNGV. V was clipped by 7 bases and J by 3 bases; unmatched bases: 11. The CDR3 has 17 residues. Written as DNA, the CDR3 is TGTGCCAGCATCCCCCTCGGACAGGGGGTGGACACCGGGGAGCTGTTTTTT. It codes for CASIPLGQGVDTGELFF.

The genes are TRBV19 and TRBJ2-7, with D perhaps TRBD1 (5 bases). This CDR3 has 14 residues. The germline CDR1 and CDR2 sequences are LNHDA and SQIVND (reference sequence). Trimming shortened V by 3 bases and J by 4 bases, and 13 bases separated the two germline ends. The CDR3 reads CASSIGPQAYEQYF. DNA of the CDR3: TGTGCCAGTAGTATCGGACCACAGGCTTACGAGCAGTACTTC.

The chain carries TRBV21-1 and TRBJ1-1. TRBV21-1 is a pseudogene locus. CDR3 length: 18 residues. The DNA for the CDR3 is TGTGCCAGCAGAGGATGGGACGGAAGATACCCTAGAAGGACTGAAGCTTTCTTT. Translated: CASRGWDGRYPRRTEAFF.

The rearrangement links TRBV7-2 to TRBJ2-3; the D is unclear. The germline V gene encodes CDR1 SGHTA and CDR2 FQGNSA. Trimming shortened V by 1 base and J by 2 bases, and 10 bases separated the two germline ends. CDR3 length equals 15 residues. For the CDR3, the DNA is TGTGCCAGCAGCTTAGTAGGTAGCCCCACAGATACGCAGTATTTT. Translated, it gives CASSLVGSPTDTQYF.

The chain has TRBV24-1 and TRBJ1-6; no firm D call. Germline V lookup: CDR1 KGHDR, CDR2 SFDVKD. The germline V and J ends were trimmed by 10 bases and 6 bases, with 12 bases remaining between them. The CDR3 spans 13 residues. CDR3 sequence: CATAAGRNSPLHF. The CDR3 bases are TGTGCCACGGCGGCGGGTCGTAATTCACCCCTCCACTTT.

V and J are TRBV28 and TRBJ1-5, with TRBD1 as a possible D gene (6 bases). Germline CDR1 is MDHEN and CDR2 is SYDVKM. Trimming shortened V by 3 bases and J by 9 bases, and 12 bases separated the two germline ends. The CDR3 covers 13 residues. CDR3 in amino acids: CASSLDRIGPQHF. CDR3 DNA sequence: TGTGCCAGCAGTTTGGACAGAATCGGGCCCCAGCATTTT. Combining the CDR3 with reference TRBV28 and TRBJ1-5 gives the whole variable domain DVKVTQSSRYLVKRTGEKVFLECVQDMDHENMFWYRQDPGLGLRLIYFSYDVKMKEKGDIPEGYSVSREKKERFSLILESASTNQTSMYLCASSLDRIGPQHFGDGTRLSIL.

Here the CDR3 DNA reads TGTGCCAGCAGCTTAGCGACAGGGTTAACCGGGGAGCTGTTTTTT. It yields the protein CASSLATGLTGELFF. V gene TRBV11-1 combines with J gene TRBJ2-2, with 7 bases aligning to TRBD1. The germline V gene encodes CDR1 SGHAT and CDR2 FQDESV (reference sequence). CDR3 length: 15 amino acids. Trimming cost V 0 bases and J 5 bases; bases outside gene matches: 3.

The rearrangement links TRBV2 to TRBJ1-1, with D possibly matching TRBD1 (6 bases). The CDR3 spans 14 residues. Germline CDR1 is SNHLY and CDR2 is FYNNEI. V dropped 3 bases and J dropped 6 bases, with 14 bases sitting between them. The CDR3 DNA sequence: TGTGCCAGCAGTGATATGGGGGCTGGGCCTGAAGCTTTCTTT. Protein sequence: CASSDMGAGPEAFF.

CDR3 residues: CASSDGRAQGSYEQYF. The CDR3 DNA sequence: TGCGCCAGCAGTGACGGCCGGGCCCAGGGTTCCTACGAGCAGTACTTC. V gene TRBV10-2 combines with J gene TRBJ2-7, with D tentatively TRBD1 (5 bases). This CDR3 has 16 amino acids. Germline V CDR1 and CDR2: WSHSY, SAAADI. Trimming removed 3 bases at V and 1 base at J, with 16 bases between.